This T cell receptor (beta chain) was identified in a study of prognosis after radiotherapy for stage I lung cancer. Study at large: Patient ages ran from about 53 to 95, with a median of approximately 74 years, and the group had 13 men and roughly six women.

Two-round multiplex PCR, the amplification method, yielded TCR beta CDR3 from genomic DNA. Primers (each specific to one TRBV or TRBJ gene) were used in first-round PCR. TCRdb reprocessed the multiplex PCR reads via MiXCR and lists one record per CDR3 protein. Here the sample spans more than 30,000 distinct CDR3 sequences, around 43% being singletons. CDR3 length equals 14 residues. Germline values: CDR1 LGHNA, CDR2 YNFKEQ. Trimming removed 1 base at V and 14 bases at J, with 15 bases between. This clonotype was counted at least ten times. Sequencing used PBMCs, obtained before or after stereotactic body radiation therapy (not recorded which). This receptor was obtained from a donor over 45 with non-small cell lung cancer. The chain links TRBV4-2 to TRBJ1-6; D uncertain. Here the CDR3 reads CASSQVSGESTLHF. CDR3 in DNA: TGTGCCAGCAGCCAAGTCTCAGGCGAGAGTACCCTCCACTTT.